This note documents a single TCR beta chain sequence. Its antigen is not known. The entry originates in a study of T cell responses to AZD1222 COVID-19 vaccine. Looking at the study overall: Samples with a second dose at about 4 or about 12 weeks were pooled together. Study-level points and caveats: Spike-specific TCR breadth and depth both grew after two AZD1222 doses. A mostly white British donor set with more females was recruited, and clonal diversity was possibly underestimated. Only six or seven AZD1222 recipients tested seropositive at baseline.

Germline-derived CDR1 and CDR2 are SGDLS and YYNGEE. Trimming shortened V by 2 bases and J by 0 bases, and 12 bases separated the two germline ends. The CDR3 runs to 15 residues. Profiled with immunoSEQ multiplex PCR; TCRdb holds only in-frame clones, not every one. Counted here are more than 95,000 clones, more than 85% occurring once; the ten biggest clones make up 7.5%. J is TRBJ2-7 and V is TRBV9; D may be TRBD2 (6 bases). This TCR derives from an adult in good health. The source was peripheral blood, collected on day 0 of AZD1222 vaccination. The CDR3 coding sequence is TGTGCCAGCAGCGTGGGTCCCGGGAGCTCCTACGAGCAGTACTTC. Translated: CASSVGPGSSYEQYF.